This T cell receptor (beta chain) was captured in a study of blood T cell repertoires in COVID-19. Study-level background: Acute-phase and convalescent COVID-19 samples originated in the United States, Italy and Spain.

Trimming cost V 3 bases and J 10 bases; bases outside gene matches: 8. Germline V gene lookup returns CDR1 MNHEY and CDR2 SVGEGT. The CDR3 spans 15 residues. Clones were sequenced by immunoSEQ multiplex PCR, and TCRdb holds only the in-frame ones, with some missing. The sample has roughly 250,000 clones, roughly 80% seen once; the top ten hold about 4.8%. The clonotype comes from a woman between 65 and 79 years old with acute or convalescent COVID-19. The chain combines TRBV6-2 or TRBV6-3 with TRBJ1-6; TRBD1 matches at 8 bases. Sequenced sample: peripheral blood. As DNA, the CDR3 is TGTGCCAGCAGTTATCCGACAGGGGTATGGTCACCCCTCCACTTT. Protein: CASSYPTGVWSPLHF.